One and the same sample provided the 3 T cell receptor beta chains below, sequenced in a study of vaccination and CD4 T cells after COVID-19 (dated by TCRdb to 2022 to 2024). To prepare the library, PCR was applied. The data were produced on an Illumina iSeq 100. DNA from cultured CD4+ T cells was subjected to TCR sequencing with the Oncomine TCR Beta short-read assay at the Johns Hopkins FTIC core. TCRdb ran its own pipeline on the public reads, namely fastp trimming at Q25 and MiXCR clone calling, and kept in-frame beta chains. Rows matching on CDR3 protein sequence are summarized as one entry with the most common DNA and genes. The sample table records about 20,000 distinct CDR3 sequences; roughly 50% of these occur just once. The top ten constitute 7% to 8.5% of the sample. The sample's treatment or condition label, decoded: approximately 11-day PBMC culture with coronavirus spike peptide pools or control peptides (ViraFEST assay).

Their antigens remain unidentified. The sample consisted of CD4+ T cells from blood, cultured in vitro. The receptors come from a human donor who had recovered from COVID-19.

This clonotype appeared a few times. The rearrangement joins TRBV20-1 to TRBJ2-5; the match to TRBD2 covers 13 bases. Germline lookup yields CDR1 DFQATT and CDR2 SNEGSKA (reference sequence). The CDR3 is made up of 17 amino acids. V dropped 0 bases and J dropped 2; count of bases not matched to a gene: 6. The CDR3 region is CSARDQALAGGQETQYF. The CDR3 nucleotides are TGCAGTGCTAGAGATCAGGCACTAGCGGGGGGGCAAGAGACCCAGTACTTC.

The J gene is TRBJ1-2, the V gene TRBV5-4, with a weak D call TRBD1 (5 bases). V lost 0 bases and J lost 4, with 7 bases in between. Per the germline V gene, CDR1 is SGHNT and CDR2 is YYREEE (reference sequence). This CDR3 contains 13 residues. CDR3 sequence: CASSLAGGYGYTF. The CDR3 region has the DNA TGTGCCAGCAGCTTGGCTGGGGGCTATGGCTACACCTTC.

The J gene is TRBJ2-3, the V gene TRBV30; 7 bases line up with TRBD1. In germline, CDR1 is GTSNPN, CDR2 SVGIG (reference sequence). V lost 0 bases and J lost 2; bases outside the gene matches: 5. The CDR3 contains 15 residues. The CDR3 protein is CAWSVGQVDTDTQYF. The CDR3 DNA sequence: TGTGCCTGGAGTGTAGGACAGGTCGACACAGATACGCAGTATTTT.